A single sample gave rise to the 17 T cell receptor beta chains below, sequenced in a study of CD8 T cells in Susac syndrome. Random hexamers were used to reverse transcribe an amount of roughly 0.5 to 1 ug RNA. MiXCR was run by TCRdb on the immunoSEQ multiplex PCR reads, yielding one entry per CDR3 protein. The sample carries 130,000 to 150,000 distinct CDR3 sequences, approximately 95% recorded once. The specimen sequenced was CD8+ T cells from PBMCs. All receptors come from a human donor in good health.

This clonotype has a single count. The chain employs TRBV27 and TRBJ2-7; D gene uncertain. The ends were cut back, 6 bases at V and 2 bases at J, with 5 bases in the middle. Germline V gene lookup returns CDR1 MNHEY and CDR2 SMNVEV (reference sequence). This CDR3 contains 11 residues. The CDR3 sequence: CASSRPYEQYF. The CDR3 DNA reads TGTGCCAGCAGCCGCCCCTACGAGCAGTACTTC.

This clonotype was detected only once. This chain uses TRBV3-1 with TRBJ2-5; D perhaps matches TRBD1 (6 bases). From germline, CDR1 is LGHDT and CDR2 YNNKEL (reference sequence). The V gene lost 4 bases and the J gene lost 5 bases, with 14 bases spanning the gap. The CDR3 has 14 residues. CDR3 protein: CASSPGGGPETQYF. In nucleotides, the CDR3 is TGTGCCAGCAGCCCGGGTGGGGGCCCCGAGACCCAGTACTTC.

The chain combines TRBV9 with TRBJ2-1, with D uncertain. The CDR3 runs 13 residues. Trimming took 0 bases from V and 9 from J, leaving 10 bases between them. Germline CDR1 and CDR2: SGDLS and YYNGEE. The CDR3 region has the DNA TGTGCCAGCAGCGTAGAGGCCTACCGTGAGCAGTTCTTC. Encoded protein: CASSVEAYREQFF.

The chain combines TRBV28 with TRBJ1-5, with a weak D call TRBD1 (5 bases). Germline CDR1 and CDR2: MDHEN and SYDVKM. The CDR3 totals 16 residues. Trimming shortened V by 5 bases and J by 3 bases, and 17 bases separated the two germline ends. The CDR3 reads CASSPARGSYNQPQHF. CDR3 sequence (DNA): TGTGCCAGCAGTCCAGCTAGGGGCTCCTACAATCAGCCCCAGCATTTT.

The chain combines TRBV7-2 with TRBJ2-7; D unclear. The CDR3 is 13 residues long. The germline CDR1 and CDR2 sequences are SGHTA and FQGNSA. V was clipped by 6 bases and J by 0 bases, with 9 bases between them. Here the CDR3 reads CASSRTDSYEQYF. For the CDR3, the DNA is TGTGCCAGCAGTCGCACCGACTCCTACGAGCAGTACTTC.

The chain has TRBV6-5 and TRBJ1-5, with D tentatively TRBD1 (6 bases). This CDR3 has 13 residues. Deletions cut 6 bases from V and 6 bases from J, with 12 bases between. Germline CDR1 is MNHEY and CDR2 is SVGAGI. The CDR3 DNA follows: TGTGCCAGCAGAAGCGAAGGGGGTCAGCCCCAGCATTTT. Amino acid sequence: CASRSEGGQPQHF.

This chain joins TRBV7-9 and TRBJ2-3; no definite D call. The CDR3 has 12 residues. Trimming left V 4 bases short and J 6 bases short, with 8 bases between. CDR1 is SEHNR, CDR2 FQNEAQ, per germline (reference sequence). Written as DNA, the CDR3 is TGTGCCAGCAGCTCCCGTGGGGATACGCAGTATTTT. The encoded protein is CASSSRGDTQYF.

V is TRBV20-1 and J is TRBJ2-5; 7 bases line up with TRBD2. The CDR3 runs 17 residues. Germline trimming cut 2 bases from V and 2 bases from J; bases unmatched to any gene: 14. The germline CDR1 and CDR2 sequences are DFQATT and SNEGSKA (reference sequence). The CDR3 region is CSARNFPAGEGQETQYF. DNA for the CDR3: TGCAGTGCTAGAAATTTTCCGGCGGGAGAGGGGCAAGAGACCCAGTACTTC.

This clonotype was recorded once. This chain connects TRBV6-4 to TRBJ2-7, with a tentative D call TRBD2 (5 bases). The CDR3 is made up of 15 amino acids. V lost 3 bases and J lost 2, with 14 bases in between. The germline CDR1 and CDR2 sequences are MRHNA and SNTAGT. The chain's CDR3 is CASSEGSGGPYEQYF. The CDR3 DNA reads TGTGCCAGCAGTGAAGGATCCGGCGGGCCCTACGAGCAGTACTTC.

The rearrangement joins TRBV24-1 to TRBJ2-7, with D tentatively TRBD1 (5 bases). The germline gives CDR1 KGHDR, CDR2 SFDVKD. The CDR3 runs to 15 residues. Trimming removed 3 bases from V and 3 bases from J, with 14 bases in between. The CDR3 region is CATSDAQDGDYEQYF. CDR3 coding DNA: TGTGCCACCAGTGATGCACAGGACGGTGACTACGAGCAGTACTTC.

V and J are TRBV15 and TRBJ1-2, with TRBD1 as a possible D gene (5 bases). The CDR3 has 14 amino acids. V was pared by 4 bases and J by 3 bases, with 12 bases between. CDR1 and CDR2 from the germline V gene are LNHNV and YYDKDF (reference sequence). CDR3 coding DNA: TGTGCCACCAGCATGGGACCGACAGACTATGGCTACACCTTC. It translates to CATSMGPTDYGYTF.

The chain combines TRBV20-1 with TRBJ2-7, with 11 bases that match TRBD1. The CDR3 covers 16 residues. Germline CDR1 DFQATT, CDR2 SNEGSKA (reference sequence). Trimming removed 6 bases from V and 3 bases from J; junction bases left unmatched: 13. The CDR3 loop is CSAGEPGQGVYYEQYF. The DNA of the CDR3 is TGCAGTGCAGGGGAGCCGGGACAGGGGGTCTACTACGAGCAGTACTTC.

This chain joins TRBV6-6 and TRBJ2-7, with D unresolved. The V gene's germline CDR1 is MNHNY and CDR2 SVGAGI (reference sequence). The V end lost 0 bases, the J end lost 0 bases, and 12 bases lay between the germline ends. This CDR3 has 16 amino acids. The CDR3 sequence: CASSYSIDSSSYEQYF. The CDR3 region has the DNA TGTGCCAGCAGTTACTCGATTGACTCAAGCTCCTACGAGCAGTACTTC.

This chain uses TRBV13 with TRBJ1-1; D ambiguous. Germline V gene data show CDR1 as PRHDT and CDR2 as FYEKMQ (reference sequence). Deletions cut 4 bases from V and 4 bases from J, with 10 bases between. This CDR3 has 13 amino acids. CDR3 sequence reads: CASSSGLGTEAFF. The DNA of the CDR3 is TGTGCCAGCAGCTCAGGACTGGGCACTGAAGCTTTCTTT.

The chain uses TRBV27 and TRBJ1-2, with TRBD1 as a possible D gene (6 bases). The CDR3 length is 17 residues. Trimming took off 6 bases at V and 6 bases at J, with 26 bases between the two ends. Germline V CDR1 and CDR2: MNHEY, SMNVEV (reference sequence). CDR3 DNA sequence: TGTGCCAGCAGCTACCCACAGTCTGGGGGCGTCCGCGATGGCTACACCTTC. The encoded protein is CASSYPQSGGVRDGYTF.

CDR3 sequence reads: CASSPPSRGQLTNEQFF. In nucleotides, the CDR3 is TGTGCCAGCTCACCACCGTCCCGGGGACAGTTAACCAATGAGCAGTTCTTC. The V gene is TRBV18, the J gene TRBJ2-1, with 7 bases that match TRBD1. Germline CDR1 and CDR2: KGHSH and LQKENI. The V and J ends lost 0 bases and 6 bases, in that order; junction bases with no gene match: 11. CDR3 length: 17 residues.

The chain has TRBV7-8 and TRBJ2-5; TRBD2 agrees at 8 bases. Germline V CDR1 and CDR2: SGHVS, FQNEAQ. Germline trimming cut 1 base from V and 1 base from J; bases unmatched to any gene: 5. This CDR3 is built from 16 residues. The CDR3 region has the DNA TGTGCCAGCAGCTTAGGAGTAGCGGGATTCCAAGAGACCCAGTACTTC. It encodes CASSLGVAGFQETQYF.